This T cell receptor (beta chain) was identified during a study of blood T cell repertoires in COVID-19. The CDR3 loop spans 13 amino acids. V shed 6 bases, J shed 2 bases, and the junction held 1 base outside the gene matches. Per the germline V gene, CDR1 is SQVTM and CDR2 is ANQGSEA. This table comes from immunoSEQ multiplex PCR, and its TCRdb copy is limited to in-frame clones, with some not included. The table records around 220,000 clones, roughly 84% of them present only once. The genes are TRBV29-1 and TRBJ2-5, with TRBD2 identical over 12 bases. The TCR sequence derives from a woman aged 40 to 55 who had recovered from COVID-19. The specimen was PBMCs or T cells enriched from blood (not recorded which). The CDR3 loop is CSVGTSGQETQYF. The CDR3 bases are TGCAGCGTGGGGACTAGCGGGCAAGAGACCCAGTACTTC.